This entry features one T cell receptor (beta chain) sequence. Its antigen is not yet known. Base qualities are not provided; no much larger clone lies one nucleotide away. The data derive from a study of T cell responses to AZD1222 COVID-19 vaccine (dated by TCRdb to about 2021). For the wider study: TCR sequencing was performed for roughly 240 trial participants, of whom roughly 200 were given two doses of AZD1222 and around 26 were given two doses of MenACWY control vaccine. Enrollment into the trials was organized by age into subgroups of 18-55, 56-69 and 70-plus years, and those subgroups contained about 150, 27 and 61 TCR-sequenced participants, respectively. Study-level results and caveats: The whole spike protein was spanned by vaccine-associated CD4 TCRs, and dominant responses were seen in regions 160-218 and 743-854. No day 14 peak-response samples were available, so repertoires were characterized only after the peak T cell response. Conclusions about previously exposed vaccinees are limited, since just a handful of AZD1222 recipients were seropositive for SARS-CoV-2 at baseline. Most participants were white British and females outnumbered males, and the authors suggested that clonal diversity may have been underestimated. Spike-specific TCR breadth and depth rose significantly after two AZD1222 doses compared with day 0 and with MenACWY recipients. Epitopes outside the regions mutated in the B.1.351 and B.1.1.7 variants were reportedly recognized by nearly half of the unique spike-specific TCRs. The 56-69-year group was small, and its depth increase did not reach significance, likely because of low power.

The CDR3 regions of human TCRbeta chains were analyzed by immunosequencing. The authors' analysis ran thus. Repertoire TCRs were checked for matches against a reference library of SARS-CoV-2-specific TCRs that had been generated using the MIRA antigen-specificity platform. Breadth meant the fraction of unique TCRs that were SARS-CoV-2-associated, whereas depth meant the fraction of total T cells that were SARS-CoV-2-associated. Each spike-specific TCR was assigned to its reactive spike region and to a CD4 or CD8 class using the MIRA data. Log10-transformed breadth and depth values were compared by one-way ANOVA with Sidak's multiple comparisons tests. TCRdb took this table from immuneACCESS and kept in-frame rearrangements with V and J called. Such tables lack part of the clones; where checked against another copy, unresolved V genes explain under half of the gap, and the rest is unexplained. The V and J calls and clone size come from that table; D and trimming were worked out from the DNA. The sample table contains approximately 140,000 clones; only one count was recorded for under 95% of them. The ten biggest clones cover about 3.3% of the sample.

This sample's time point label indicates: about 28 days (+/-7) after the second vaccine dose. AZD1222 recipients given second doses at about 4 weeks or at about 12 weeks were pooled, since spike-specific TCR depth and breadth were not found to differ between the two schedules. Samples from vaccinated people were obtained from the UK trials COV001 and COV002, which included a single-blind randomized controlled phase 2/3 trial of AZD1222 (ChAdOx1 nCoV-19) in healthy adults. For TCRbeta chain sequencing, PBMC samples from trial participants were taken at day 0 and at day 28 after the second dose. Trimmed from V: 4 bases; trimmed from J: 4 bases; junction bases lacking a gene match: 8. CDR1 LGHDT and CDR2 YNNKEL were looked up in the germline V gene (reference sequence). Spanning cysteine to phenylalanine, the CDR3 consists of 16 amino acids. Only the CDR3 DNA is retained, 48 bases long and in frame from the first base.

The V and J genes are TRBV3-1 (or the pseudogene TRBV3-2) and TRBJ1-3, and TRBD1 matches 9 of the central bases. Sample: peripheral blood, taken 28 days after the second AZD1222 dose. The source is an adult who received the AZD1222 COVID-19 vaccine. The CDR3 in this case is CASSLTSGTGGNTIYF. The nucleotide sequence reads as follows: TGTGCCAGCAGCCTTACCTCCGGGACAGGGGGAAACACCATATATTTT.